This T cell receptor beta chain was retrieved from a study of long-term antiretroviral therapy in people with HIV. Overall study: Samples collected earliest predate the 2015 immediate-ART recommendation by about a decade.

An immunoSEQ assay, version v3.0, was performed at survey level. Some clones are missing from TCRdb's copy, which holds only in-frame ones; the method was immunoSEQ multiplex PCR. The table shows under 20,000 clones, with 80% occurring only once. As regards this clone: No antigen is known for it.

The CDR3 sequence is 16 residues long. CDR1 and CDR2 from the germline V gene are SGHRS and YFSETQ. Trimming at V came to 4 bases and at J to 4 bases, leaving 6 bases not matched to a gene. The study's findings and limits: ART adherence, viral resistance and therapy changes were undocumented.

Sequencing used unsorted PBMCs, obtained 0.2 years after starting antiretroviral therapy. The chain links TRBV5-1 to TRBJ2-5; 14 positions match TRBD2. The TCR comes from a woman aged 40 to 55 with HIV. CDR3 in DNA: TGCGCCAGCAGCCCCTCCGGGACTAGCGGGAGAGAGACCCAGTACTTC. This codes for CASSPSGTSGRETQYF.